The 13 T cell receptor beta chains below all came from one sample that was sequenced in a study of shared clonotypes between healthy human individuals. Measured with immunoSEQ multiplex PCR; TCRdb has only the in-frame clones, and not every one. The top ten hold roughly 0.36% of the sample, which has approximately 2.3 million clones, approximately 93% seen once. The specimen was naive CD4+ T cells from PBMCs. Subset meaning: CD45RA+ positively selected. The origin of the receptors is a man between 18 and 29 years old in good health. Some clones in this sample may be carry-over from other donors' samples.

The rearrangement joins TRBV6-1 to TRBJ1-1, with a tentative D call TRBD1 (5 bases). V was pared by 7 bases and J by 1 base, with 10 bases between. CDR1 and CDR2 (germline): MNHNS, SASEGT. CDR3 length equals 13 residues. CDR3 sequence reads: CASTWGGNTEAFF. The CDR3 DNA follows: TGTGCCAGCACCTGGGGGGGGAACACTGAAGCTTTCTTT.

The gene calls are TRBV6-5 and TRBJ1-3; no clear D. Germline CDR1 is MNHEY and CDR2 is SVGAGI. This CDR3 has 14 residues. The V end lost 5 bases, the J end lost 4 bases, and 12 bases lay between the germline ends. The CDR3 DNA follows: TGTGCCAGCAGTCCTTGGGAGAACGGAAACACCATATATTTT. Its protein product is CASSPWENGNTIYF.

The chain has TRBV28 and TRBJ2-3, with D possibly TRBD1 on 6 matching bases. V lost 3 bases to trimming and J lost 1 base, with 11 bases between them. The CDR3 length is 15 residues. Germline V gene lookup returns CDR1 MDHEN and CDR2 SYDVKM. CDR3 DNA sequence: TGTGCCAGCAGTTTGAGGACAGCTGGCACAGATACGCAGTATTTT. Translated, it gives CASSLRTAGTDTQYF.

This chain uses TRBV5-1 with TRBJ2-7; D gene uncertain. Trimming cost V 5 bases and J 4 bases, with 10 bases left between them. The CDR3 is 12 amino acids. Germline-derived CDR1 and CDR2 are SGHRS and YFSETQ. CDR3 bases: TGCGCCAGCAGTCCCCCCGCATACGAGCAGTACTTC. Translated, it gives CASSPPAYEQYF.

The chain has TRBV2 and TRBJ1-1, with D hard to call. This CDR3 region has 12 residues. V gave up 4 bases and J gave up 4 bases, with 7 bases separating them. The germline V gene encodes CDR1 SNHLY and CDR2 FYNNEI. The CDR3 region is CASSGFPTEAFF. CDR3 coding DNA: TGTGCCAGCAGTGGGTTTCCCACTGAAGCTTTCTTT.

The chain employs TRBV10-2 and TRBJ2-7; 9 nucleotides agree with TRBD2. The V and J ends lost 6 bases and 4 bases, in that order; junction bases with no gene match: 10. Per germline, CDR1 WSHSY and CDR2 SAAADI. The CDR3 contains 15 residues. CDR3 bases: TGCGCCAGCAGGCTGACTAGCGGAAAAACTTACGAGCAGTACTTC. Translating gives CASRLTSGKTYEQYF.

The chain couples TRBV28 to TRBJ2-7; 7 bases match TRBD1. Germline V CDR1 and CDR2: MDHEN, SYDVKM. The V and J ends lost 5 bases and 4 bases, in that order; junction bases with no gene match: 8. CDR3 length equals 14 residues. CDR3 bases: TGTGCCAGCAGTCCCGGGGACAGAAAGTACGAGCAGTACTTC. Translating it yields CASSPGDRKYEQYF.

The V and J genes are TRBV5-1 and TRBJ1-1, with 8 positions matching TRBD1. CDR1 and CDR2 from the germline V gene are SGHRS and YFSETQ. Trimming at V came to 5 bases and at J to 0 bases, leaving 9 bases not matched to a gene. The CDR3 is 16 residues long. The CDR3 reads CASRGQAMSMNTEAFF. In DNA form, the CDR3 reads TGCGCCAGCAGGGGACAGGCTATGTCCATGAACACTGAAGCTTTCTTT.

J is TRBJ2-7 and V is TRBV6-1; D ambiguous. Per the germline V gene, CDR1 is MNHNS and CDR2 is SASEGT. The V end lost 4 bases, the J end lost 3 bases, and 10 bases lay between the germline ends. CDR3 length equals 13 residues. The DNA for the CDR3 is TGTGCCAGCAGTGGTGGCATACACTACGAGCAGTACTTC. Translating gives CASSGGIHYEQYF.

The chain links TRBV9 to TRBJ2-1; D not resolved. The CDR3 is 13 amino acids. From germline, CDR1 is SGDLS and CDR2 YYNGEE. V lost 2 bases and J 5 bases, leaving 8 bases between the germline ends. In nucleotides, the CDR3 is TGTGCCAGCAGCGTTGGCCCTGACAATGAGCAGTTCTTC. Protein product: CASSVGPDNEQFF. Looking up the rest from reference TRBV9 and TRBJ2-1 gives the full variable domain: DSGVTQTPKHLITATGQRVTLRCSPRSGDLSVYWYQQSLDQGLQFLIQYYNGEERAKGNILERFSAQQFPDLHSELNLSSLELGDSALYFCASSVGPDNEQFFGPGTRLTVL.

As concerns this clone: This same CDR3 is encoded by further DNA sequences in the sample. This CDR3 is CASSLVTVNTEAFF. CDR3 nucleotides: TGTGCCAGCAGCTTAGTGACGGTGAACACTGAAGCTTTCTTT. The V and J genes are TRBV7-8 and TRBJ1-1; D gene uncertain. Trimming cost V 1 base and J 0 bases, with 6 bases left between them. The CDR3 contains 14 residues. The germline gives CDR1 SGHVS, CDR2 FQNEAQ.

This clone has only a few counts. The chain carries TRBV5-1 and TRBJ2-2; D gene unclear. Trimming stripped 0 bases from V and 0 bases from J, with 12 bases between. The germline V gene encodes CDR1 SGHRS and CDR2 YFSETQ. The CDR3 sequence is 17 residues long. CDR3 sequence: CASSLGVAESNTGELFF. DNA for the CDR3: TGCGCCAGCAGCTTGGGAGTCGCAGAGTCGAACACCGGGGAGCTGTTTTTT. Full variable domain (outside the CDR3, taken from reference TRBV5-1 and TRBJ2-2): KAGVTQTPRYLIKTRGQQVTLSCSPISGHRSVSWYQQTPGQGLQFLFEYFSETQRNKGNFPGRFSGRQFSNSRSEMNVSTLELGDSALYLCASSLGVAESNTGELFFGEGSRLTVL.

The chain joins TRBV4-2 to TRBJ2-2; D may be TRBD1 or TRBD2 (5 bases each). The V end was cut by 4 bases, the J end by 5 bases, with 14 bases between. This CDR3 is 15 amino acids long. CDR1 is LGHNA, CDR2 YNFKEQ, per germline. The CDR3 here is CASSRDPGATGELFF. The CDR3 DNA reads as TGTGCCAGCAGCCGAGATCCCGGGGCTACCGGGGAGCTGTTTTTT.